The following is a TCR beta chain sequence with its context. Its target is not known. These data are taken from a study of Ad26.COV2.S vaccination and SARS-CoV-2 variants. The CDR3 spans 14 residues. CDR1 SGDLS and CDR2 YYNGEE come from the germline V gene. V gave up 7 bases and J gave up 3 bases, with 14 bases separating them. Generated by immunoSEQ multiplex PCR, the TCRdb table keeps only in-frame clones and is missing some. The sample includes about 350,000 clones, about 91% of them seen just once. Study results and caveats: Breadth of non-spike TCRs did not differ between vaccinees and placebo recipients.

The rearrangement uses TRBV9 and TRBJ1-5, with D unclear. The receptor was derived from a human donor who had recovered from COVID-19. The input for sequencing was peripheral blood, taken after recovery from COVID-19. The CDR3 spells CASSSWGNNQPQHF. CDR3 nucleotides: TGTGCCAGCTCTTCTTGGGGTAACAATCAGCCCCAGCATTTT.